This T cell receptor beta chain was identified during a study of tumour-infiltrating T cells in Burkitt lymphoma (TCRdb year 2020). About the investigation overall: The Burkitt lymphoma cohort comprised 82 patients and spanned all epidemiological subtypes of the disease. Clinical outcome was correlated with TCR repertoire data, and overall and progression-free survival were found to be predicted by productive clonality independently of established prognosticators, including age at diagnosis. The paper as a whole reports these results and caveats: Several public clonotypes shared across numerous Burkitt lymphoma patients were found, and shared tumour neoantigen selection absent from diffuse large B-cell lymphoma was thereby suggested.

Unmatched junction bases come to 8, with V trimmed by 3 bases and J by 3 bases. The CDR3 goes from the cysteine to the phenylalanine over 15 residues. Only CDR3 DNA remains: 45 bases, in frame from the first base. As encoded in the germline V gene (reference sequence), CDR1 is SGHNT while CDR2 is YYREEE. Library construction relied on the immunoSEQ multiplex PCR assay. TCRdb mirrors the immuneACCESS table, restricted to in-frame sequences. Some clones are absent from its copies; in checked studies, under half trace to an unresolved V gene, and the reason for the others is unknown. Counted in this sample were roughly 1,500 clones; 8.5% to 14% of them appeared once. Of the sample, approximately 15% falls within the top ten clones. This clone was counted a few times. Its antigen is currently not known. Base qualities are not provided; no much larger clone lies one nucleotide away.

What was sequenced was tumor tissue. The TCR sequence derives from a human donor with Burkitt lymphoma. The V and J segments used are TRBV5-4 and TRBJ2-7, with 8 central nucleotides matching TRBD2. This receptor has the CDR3 CASSSYTAGVYEQYF. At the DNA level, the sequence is TGTGCCAGCAGCTCCTACACAGCGGGAGTCTACGAGCAGTACTTC.